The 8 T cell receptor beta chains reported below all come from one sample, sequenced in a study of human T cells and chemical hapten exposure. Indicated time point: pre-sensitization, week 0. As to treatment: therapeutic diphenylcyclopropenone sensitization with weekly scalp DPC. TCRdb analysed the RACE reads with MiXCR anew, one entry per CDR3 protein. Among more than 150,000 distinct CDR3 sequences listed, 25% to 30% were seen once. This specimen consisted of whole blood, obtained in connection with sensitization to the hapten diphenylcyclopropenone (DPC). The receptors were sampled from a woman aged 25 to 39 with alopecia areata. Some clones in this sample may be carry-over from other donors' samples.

The CDR3 nucleotides read TGTGCCACCTCGGCCCAGACGGGGAGCTCCTACAATGAGCAGTTCTTC. Its protein is CATSAQTGSSYNEQFF. The rearrangement joins TRBV10-3 to TRBJ2-1, with TRBD2 as a possible D gene (5 bases). Germline assignment: CDR1 ENHRY and CDR2 SYGVKD. Deletions cut 10 bases from V and 0 bases from J, with 19 bases between. This CDR3 is built from 16 residues.

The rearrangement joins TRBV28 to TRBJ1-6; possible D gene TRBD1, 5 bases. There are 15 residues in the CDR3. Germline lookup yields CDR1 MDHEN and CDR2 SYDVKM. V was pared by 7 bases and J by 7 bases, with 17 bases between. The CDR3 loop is CASTLLRRTNSPLHF. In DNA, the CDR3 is TGTGCCAGCACCCTTTTGCGGAGGACAAATTCACCCCTCCACTTT. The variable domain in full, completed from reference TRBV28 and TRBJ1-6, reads DVKVTQSSRYLVKRTGEKVFLECVQDMDHENMFWYRQDPGLGLRLIYFSYDVKMKEKGDIPEGYSVSREKKERFSLILESASTNQTSMYLCASTLLRRTNSPLHFGNGTRLTVT.

In nucleotides, the CDR3 is TGTGCCAGCAGTTACGGGACAGAGGGTTTAAATGAGCAGTTCTTC. Its translation is CASSYGTEGLNEQFF. This sequence joins TRBV6-5 and TRBJ2-1; TRBD1 matches at 7 bases. The CDR3 consists of 15 residues. J was trimmed by 7 bases and V by 2 bases; bases with no gene match: 8. The germline CDR1 and CDR2 sequences are MNHEY and SVGAGI.

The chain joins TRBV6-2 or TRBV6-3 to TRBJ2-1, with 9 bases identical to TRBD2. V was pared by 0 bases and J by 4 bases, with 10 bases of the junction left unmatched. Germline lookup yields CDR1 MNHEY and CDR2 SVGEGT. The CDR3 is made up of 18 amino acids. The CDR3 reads CASSYSRAGSGGYNEQFF. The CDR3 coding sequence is TGTGCCAGCAGTTACTCTAGGGCCGGGAGCGGGGGGTACAATGAGCAGTTCTTC.

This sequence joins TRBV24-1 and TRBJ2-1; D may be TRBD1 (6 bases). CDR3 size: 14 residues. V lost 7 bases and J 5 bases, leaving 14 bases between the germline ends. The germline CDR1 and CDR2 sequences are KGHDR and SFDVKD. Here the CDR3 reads CATRGWTENNEQFF. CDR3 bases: TGTGCCACCAGGGGCTGGACAGAAAACAATGAGCAGTTCTTC.

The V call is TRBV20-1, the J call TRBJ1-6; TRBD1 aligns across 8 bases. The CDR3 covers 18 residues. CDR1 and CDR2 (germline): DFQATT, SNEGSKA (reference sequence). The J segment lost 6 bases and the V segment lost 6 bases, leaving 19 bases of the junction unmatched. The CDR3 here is CSAIISSSWDRSNSPLHF. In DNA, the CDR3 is TGCAGTGCCATCATCTCCTCATCGTGGGACAGGAGTAATTCACCCCTCCACTTT.

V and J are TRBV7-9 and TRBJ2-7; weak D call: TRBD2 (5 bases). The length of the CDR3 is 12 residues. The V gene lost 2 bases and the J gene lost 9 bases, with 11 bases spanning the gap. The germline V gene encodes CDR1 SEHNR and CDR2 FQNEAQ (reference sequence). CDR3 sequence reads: CASSLLAAGQYF. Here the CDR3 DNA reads TGTGCCAGCAGCTTACTAGCCGCGGGGCAGTACTTC.

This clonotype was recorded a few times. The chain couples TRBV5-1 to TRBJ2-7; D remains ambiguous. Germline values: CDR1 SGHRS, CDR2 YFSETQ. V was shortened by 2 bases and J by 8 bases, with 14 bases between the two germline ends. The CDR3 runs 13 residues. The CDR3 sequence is CASSLTRRGQQYF. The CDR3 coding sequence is TGCGCCAGCAGCTTAACGCGACGAGGCCAGCAGTACTTC. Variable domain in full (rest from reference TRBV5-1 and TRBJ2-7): KAGVTQTPRYLIKTRGQQVTLSCSPISGHRSVSWYQQTPGQGLQFLFEYFSETQRNKGNFPGRFSGRQFSNSRSEMNVSTLELGDSALYLCASSLTRRGQQYFGPGTRLTVT.